The clone carrying this T cell receptor (beta chain) came up once. This entry comes from a study of blood T cell repertoires in COVID-19. About the research overall: T cells, B-cell-depleted T cells, or PBMCs supplied cDNA or gDNA.

Germline-derived CDR1 and CDR2 are SGHDT and YYEEEE. V lost 2 bases, J lost 5 bases, and 5 bases stayed unmatched. The CDR3 is 14 residues long. Profiling relied on immunoSEQ multiplex PCR, and the TCRdb table lists in-frame clones only, not all of them. Here the sample spans 100,000 to 150,000 clones, over 70% being singletons. The rearrangement joins TRBV5-6 to TRBJ2-5, with 8 bases aligning to TRBD2. The clonotype was recovered from a woman aged 45-65 years with acute or convalescent COVID-19. Sequences were obtained from peripheral blood. The CDR3 loop is CASSLAAGVETQYF. As DNA, the CDR3 is TGTGCCAGCAGCTTAGCAGCGGGGGTGGAGACCCAGTACTTC.